This T cell receptor (beta chain) was captured by sequencing in a study of blood T cell repertoires in COVID-19. Study overall: PBMCs, B-cell-depleted T cells, or T cells were the source of the cDNA or gDNA that made up the material.

Sequencing was performed with immunoSEQ multiplex PCR; in TCRdb, only in-frame clones are kept and a portion is missing. The sample yields 150,000 to 200,000 clones, 83% seen once. This CDR3 has 14 amino acids. Per the germline V gene, CDR1 is SGHTA and CDR2 is FQGNSA. V was pared by 5 bases and J by 5 bases, with 2 bases of the junction left unmatched. The sample was peripheral blood. The clonotype comes from a woman of 80 years or more with acute or convalescent COVID-19. The J gene is TRBJ1-4, the V gene TRBV7-2, with TRBD1 matching 10 bases. The CDR3 nucleotides are TGTGCCAGCAGCCGGGACAGGGGAAATGAAAAACTGTTTTTT. It translates to CASSRDRGNEKLFF.